This T cell receptor (beta chain) was documented in a study of Ad26.COV2.S vaccination and SARS-CoV-2 variants. Findings of the study overall: Recipients of either vaccine or placebo displayed similar breadth of non-spike TCRs. Placebo recipients showed lower spike-specific TCR breadth than vaccinees.

Germline V lookup: CDR1 SGHRS, CDR2 YFSETQ. V gave up 0 bases and J gave up 4 bases; unmatched junction bases: 2. There are 15 residues in the CDR3. Regarding treatment: about 20 received Ad26.COV2.S at low or high dose, single or two shots; about 5 received placebo; per-sample allocation not given. Samples came from day 63 after the first vaccine or placebo injection. The donor was a Boston adult aged 18-55 years. The assay was immunoSEQ multiplex PCR, and TCRdb's table has in-frame clones only and misses some. The sample carries roughly 700,000 clones, around 90% recorded once. As to this clone: Its antigen remains unidentified.

The chain is built from TRBV5-1 and TRBJ1-5, with 9 bases that match TRBD1. Here the sequenced sample was peripheral blood, taken in a trial of Ad26.COV2.S vaccine versus placebo. This clonotype originated in a person between 18 and 65 years old who received the Ad26.COV2.S COVID-19 vaccine or a placebo. This CDR3 is CASSLGTGENQPQHF. The CDR3 bases are TGCGCCAGCAGCTTGGGGACAGGGGAGAATCAGCCCCAGCATTTT.